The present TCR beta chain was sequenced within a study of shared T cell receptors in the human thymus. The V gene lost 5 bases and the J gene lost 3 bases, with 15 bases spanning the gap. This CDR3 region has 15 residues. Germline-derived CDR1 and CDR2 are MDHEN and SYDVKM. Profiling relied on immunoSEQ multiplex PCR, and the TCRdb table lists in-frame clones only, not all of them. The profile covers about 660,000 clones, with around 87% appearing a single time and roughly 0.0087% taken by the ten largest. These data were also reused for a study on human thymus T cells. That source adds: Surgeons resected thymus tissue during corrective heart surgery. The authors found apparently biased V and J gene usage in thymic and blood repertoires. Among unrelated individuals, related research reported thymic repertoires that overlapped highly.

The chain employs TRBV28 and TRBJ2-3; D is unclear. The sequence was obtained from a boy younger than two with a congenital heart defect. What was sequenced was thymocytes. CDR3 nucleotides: TGTGCCAGCAGTCGCGAACTTAAGAGGACAGATACGCAGTATTTT. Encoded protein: CASSRELKRTDTQYF.